This T cell receptor beta chain was profiled in a study of cytotoxic CD8 clonotypes in ibrutinib-treated CLL. Turning to the study itself: The authors obtained response samples at a median of about 12 months of treatment, range 6 to 36.

The method was immunoSEQ multiplex PCR; TCRdb's version includes in-frame clones alone and lacks a portion of them. The table has around 70,000 clones, over 75% seen once. Worth noting for this clone: Its target is not known.

General observations from the study: Sustained-remission and progressing patients had different sampling times.

Per germline, CDR1 SGHNT and CDR2 YENEEA. V was cut by 5 bases and J by 8 bases, with 21 bases left in between. This CDR3 contains 16 residues. The TCR sequence derives from a human donor with chronic lymphocytic leukemia. The genes are TRBV11-3 and TRBJ1-4; no definite D call. Sequenced here: PBMCs, sampled after 12 months of ibrutinib treatment. The CDR3 region is CASSPSPDRVREKLFF. Here the CDR3 DNA reads TGTGCCAGCAGCCCCAGCCCGGATAGGGTAAGGGAAAAACTGTTTTTT.